This TCR beta chain emerged from a study of PD-1 blockade in classical Hodgkin lymphoma. Using immunoSEQ multiplex PCR, the repertoire was profiled, and TCRdb retains in-frame clones only, with some absent. The sample contains about 97,000 clones, approximately 83% of which appear only once. Regarding the study as a whole: TCR diversity in CD4+, not CD8+, cells rose significantly by C4D1. Newly diagnosed patients reportedly had lower baseline TCR diversity than healthy donors. For complete responders, baseline diversity was comparable to that of newly diagnosed patients.

Comment on this clone: What it recognizes is unknown.

Autologous stem cell transplantation was followed by relapse in every patient, and brentuximab vedotin exposure varied. Reported best responses ranged across complete response, partial response or progressive disease. Material: peripheral blood mononuclear cells (PBMCs), obtained at baseline. The clonotype was recovered from a human donor with classical Hodgkin lymphoma.

CDR3 amino acids: CASSQQQYNEQFF. Written as DNA, the CDR3 is TGTGCCAGCAGCCAACAGCAATACAATGAGCAGTTCTTC. This rearrangement joins TRBV6-4 to TRBJ2-1; D is unresolved. CDR3 length: 13 amino acids. The germline V gene encodes CDR1 MRHNA and CDR2 SNTAGT. With 6 bases removed from V and 4 bases from J, the gap between germline ends came to 10 bases.